The source of this TCR beta chain is a study of blood T cell repertoires in COVID-19 (dated by TCRdb to the early 2020s). Study-level background: Samples from collaborators originated in the United States, Italy and Spain and spanned both the acute and convalescent phases of COVID-19. A de-identified subject ID, COVID-19 status, age in years and sex were almost always included in the sample metadata. The dataset comprised deeply sampled blood TCRbeta repertoires from subjects exposed to, actively infected with, or recovered from COVID-19. The prospective study material was composed of cDNA or gDNA derived from T cells, B-cell-depleted T cells, or PBMCs. The samples were drawn from the first 160 participants of the ongoing ImmuneRACE study and from 950 to 1,500 subjects provided by 6 global collaborators. Where HLA class I and class II types were available, the types were taken from metadata supplied by the sample provider, not from assay-based typing. A freely available public database, intended as a resource for researchers studying the immune response to SARS-CoV-2, is where the repertoires were released.

The collaborating institutions used their own protocols to collect whole blood in K2EDTA tubes. Collaborator samples were shipped for TCRbeta analysis as frozen whole blood, isolated PBMCs, or DNA extracted from either sample type. The immunoSEQ Assay, a bias-controlled multiplex PCR, was used to amplify TCRbeta CDR3 regions from genomic DNA. The authors processed their data as follows. Within the assay, amplification of reference gene primers was used to estimate how many nucleated cells each sample contained. Sequence reads were collapsed and filtered to measure the absolute abundance of every unique TCRbeta CDR3 rearrangement. For each sample, productive Simpson clonality was calculated as the square root of Simpson's diversity index across productive rearrangements. This is the immuneACCESS table as TCRdb keeps it, with only in-frame sequences that have V and J called. A part of the clones is gone; compared with another copy, unresolved V genes explain less than half, and the rest is unexplained. V and J calls plus clone size are reproduced from that table; the DNA served to infer D and trimming. The sample table shows 90,000 to 150,000 clones, and 85% are seen once. The top ten constitute 9.5% to 13% of the sample.

The germline V gene provides CDR1 SGHRS and CDR2 YFSETQ. The junction shows trimming of 4 bases on V and 0 bases on J, plus 14 bases between the germline ends. Including cysteine and phenylalanine, the CDR3 has 17 amino acids. Only the CDR3 region is kept as DNA, spanning 51 bases read in frame from base 1. Study-level results and caveats: The amount of clinical and demographic metadata varied by source and participant and was provided uncurated.

Concerning this clone: There is no known antigen for this receptor. No base-level quality is on record; no much larger clone is a single base apart.

Sequenced sample: peripheral blood. In this chain, TRBV5-1 is recombined with TRBJ2-6; a tentative D match to TRBD1 spans 6 bases. The clonotype was recovered from an elderly man with acute or convalescent COVID-19. DNA sequence: TGCGCCAGCAGCACGGGCGGACAGTACTCTGGGGCCAACGTCCTGACTTTC. It translates to CASSTGGQYSGANVLTF.